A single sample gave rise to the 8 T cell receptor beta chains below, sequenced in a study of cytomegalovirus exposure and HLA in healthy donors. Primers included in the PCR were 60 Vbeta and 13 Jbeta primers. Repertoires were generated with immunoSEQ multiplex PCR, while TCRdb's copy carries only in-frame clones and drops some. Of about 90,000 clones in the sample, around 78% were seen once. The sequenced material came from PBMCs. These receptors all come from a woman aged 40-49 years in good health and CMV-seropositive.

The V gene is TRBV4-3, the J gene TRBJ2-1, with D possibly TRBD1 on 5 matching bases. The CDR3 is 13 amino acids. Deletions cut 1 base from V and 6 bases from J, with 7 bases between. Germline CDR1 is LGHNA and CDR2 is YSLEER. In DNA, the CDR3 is TGCGCCAGCAGCCAAGCAGGGATCAATGAGCAGTTCTTC. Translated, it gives CASSQAGINEQFF.

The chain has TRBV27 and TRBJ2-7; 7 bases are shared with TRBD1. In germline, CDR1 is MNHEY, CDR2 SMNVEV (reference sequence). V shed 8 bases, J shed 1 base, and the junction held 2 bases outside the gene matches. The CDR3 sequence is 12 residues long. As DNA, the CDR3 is TGTGCCAGCGCGACAGGGTCCTACGAGCAGTACTTC. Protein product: CASATGSYEQYF.

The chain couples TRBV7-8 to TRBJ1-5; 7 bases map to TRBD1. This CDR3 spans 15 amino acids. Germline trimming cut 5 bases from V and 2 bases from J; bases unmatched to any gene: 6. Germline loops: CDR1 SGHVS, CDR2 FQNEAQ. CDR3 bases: TGTGCCAGCAGCCCCCAGGGGGTTGGCAATCAGCCCCAGCATTTT. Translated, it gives CASSPQGVGNQPQHF.

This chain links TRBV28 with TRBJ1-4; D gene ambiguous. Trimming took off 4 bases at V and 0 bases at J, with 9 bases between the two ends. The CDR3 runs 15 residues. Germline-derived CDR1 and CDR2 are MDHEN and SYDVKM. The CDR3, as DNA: TGTGCCAGCAGTTCCTTGTATGCAACTAATGAAAAACTGTTTTTT. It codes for CASSSLYATNEKLFF.

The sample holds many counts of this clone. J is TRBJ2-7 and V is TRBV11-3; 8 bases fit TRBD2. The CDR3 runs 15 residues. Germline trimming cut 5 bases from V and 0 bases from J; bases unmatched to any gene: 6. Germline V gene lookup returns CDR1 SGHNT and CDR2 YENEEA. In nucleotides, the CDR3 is TGTGCCAGCAGCCTCGAGCGGGGGAGCTCCTACGAGCAGTACTTC. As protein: CASSLERGSSYEQYF.

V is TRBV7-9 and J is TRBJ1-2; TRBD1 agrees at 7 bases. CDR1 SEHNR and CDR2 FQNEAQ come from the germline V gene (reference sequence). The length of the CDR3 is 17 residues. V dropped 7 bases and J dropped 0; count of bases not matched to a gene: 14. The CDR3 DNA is TGTGCCAGCATTGGTTTTGGGGGACAGCTTACTAACTATGGCTACACCTTC. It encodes CASIGFGGQLTNYGYTF.

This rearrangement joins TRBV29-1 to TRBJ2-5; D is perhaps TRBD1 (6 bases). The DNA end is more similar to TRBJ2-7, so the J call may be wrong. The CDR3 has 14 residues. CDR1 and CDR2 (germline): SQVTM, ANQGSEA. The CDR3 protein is CSVRTGSPSYEQYF. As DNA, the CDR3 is TGCAGCGTTCGAACAGGGAGCCCTTCCTACGAGCAGTACTTC.

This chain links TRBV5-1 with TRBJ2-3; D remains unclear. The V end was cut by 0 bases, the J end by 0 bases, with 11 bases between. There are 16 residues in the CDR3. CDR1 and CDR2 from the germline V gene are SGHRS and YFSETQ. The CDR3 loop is CASSLGTLTSTDTQYF. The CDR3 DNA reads TGCGCCAGCAGCTTGGGCACTCTAACTAGCACAGATACGCAGTATTTT.